The 20 T cell receptor beta chains below were found in one sample sequenced in a study of CD8+ T cells in alopecia areata. After isolation, RNA underwent reverse transcription to generate cDNA as the sequencing template. Clones were read by immunoSEQ multiplex PCR, and TCRdb kept only the in-frame ones, dropping some. The sample yields around 97,000 clones, around 84% seen once. Treatment in this sample: oral pan-JAK inhibitor, 5-10 mg twice daily. Source: CD8+ T cells sorted from blood, taken between weeks 30 and 35, from a patient treated with tofacitinib. Source of these receptors: a human donor with alopecia areata.

The V call is TRBV5-6, the J call TRBJ2-7; 9 positions agree with TRBD1. The CDR3 loop spans 13 amino acids. Germline lookup yields CDR1 SGHDT and CDR2 YYEEEE. The J segment lost 9 bases and the V segment lost 1 base, leaving 5 bases of the junction unmatched. CDR3 loop: CASSLNRGLGQYF. CDR3 nucleotides: TGTGCCAGCAGCTTGAACAGGGGGCTGGGGCAGTACTTC.

The rearrangement uses TRBV7-2 and TRBJ2-7, with D perhaps matching TRBD1 or TRBD2 (5 bases each). There are 14 residues in the CDR3. With 1 base removed from V and 5 bases from J, the gap between germline ends came to 12 bases. The germline V gene has CDR1 SGHTA and CDR2 FQGNSA. The CDR3 protein is CASSLDGALDEQYF. In nucleotides, the CDR3 is TGTGCCAGCAGCTTAGACGGGGCCCTCGACGAGCAGTACTTC.

This clone occurred once. V gene TRBV7-9 combines with J gene TRBJ2-1; no reliable D call. The CDR3 has 15 amino acids. V lost 2 bases to trimming and J lost 0 bases, with 8 bases between them. Germline loops: CDR1 SEHNR, CDR2 FQNEAQ (reference sequence). The CDR3, as DNA: TGTGCCAGCAGCTTAAAGGGTCTCTCCTACAATGAGCAGTTCTTC. Encoded protein: CASSLKGLSYNEQFF.

The chain combines TRBV29-1 with TRBJ2-3; D might be TRBD2 (5 bases). V lost 3 bases, J lost 1 base, and 20 bases lay in between. The germline CDR1 and CDR2 sequences are SQVTM and ANQGSEA. The CDR3 length is 17 residues. Here the CDR3 DNA reads TGCAGCGTTGATGGTGTCGAAGCGGTTTTCCGCACAGATACGCAGTATTTT. This encodes CSVDGVEAVFRTDTQYF.

The rearrangement uses TRBV2 and TRBJ2-1, with D maybe TRBD2 (6 bases). Germline V gene data show CDR1 as SNHLY and CDR2 as FYNNEI. The CDR3 is 13 amino acids. V dropped 8 bases and J dropped 4 bases, with 12 bases sitting between them. For the CDR3, the DNA is TGTGCCAGCCTAACGGGAGAATACAATGAGCAGTTCTTC. Its translation is CASLTGEYNEQFF.

The chain carries TRBV10-3 and TRBJ2-1; D not resolved. V was trimmed by 3 bases and J by 7 bases, leaving 16 bases between them. Germline CDR1 ENHRY, CDR2 SYGVKD. This CDR3 has 15 amino acids. The CDR3 DNA is TGTGCCATCAGTGAAGACATCGGTGAGCAAAATGAGCAGTTCTTC. Translating it yields CAISEDIGEQNEQFF.

V is TRBV27 and J is TRBJ2-7; TRBD2 might be the D (6 bases). This CDR3 has 15 residues. V dropped 7 bases and J dropped 4 bases, with 20 bases sitting between them. Germline-derived CDR1 and CDR2 are MNHEY and SMNVEV (reference sequence). Here the CDR3 reads CASTHRDSGLYEQYF. CDR3 coding DNA: TGTGCCAGCACCCATAGGGACTCAGGACTTTACGAGCAGTACTTC.

This chain joins TRBV10-3 and TRBJ2-7; TRBD1 agrees at 9 bases. This CDR3 comprises 16 residues. The germline CDR1 and CDR2 sequences are ENHRY and SYGVKD. V gave up 6 bases and J gave up 2 bases; unmatched junction bases: 11. The CDR3, as DNA: TGTGCCATCAGGGGCAGTGAGGGACAGGGTCCCTACGAGCAGTACTTC. Protein: CAIRGSEGQGPYEQYF.

This chain uses TRBV7-9 with TRBJ1-5; D is unresolved. The CDR3 spans 15 residues. Germline V gene data show CDR1 as SEHNR and CDR2 as FQNEAQ (reference sequence). Trimming removed 8 bases at V and 7 bases at J, with 21 bases between. The DNA of the CDR3 is TGTGCCAGCGGAGGCAACTCGGGCCACCACCAGCCCCAGCATTTT. Translated: CASGGNSGHHQPQHF.

This clone was recorded a few times. V gene TRBV27 combines with J gene TRBJ2-7; TRBD2 aligns across 7 bases. CDR3 length: 14 amino acids. V was clipped by 6 bases and J by 3 bases; unmatched bases: 8. Germline CDR1 reads MNHEY; CDR2 reads SMNVEV (reference sequence). The CDR3 DNA reads as TGTGCCAGCAGCCCCGAAGGGACTATCTACGAGCAGTACTTC. Protein product: CASSPEGTIYEQYF.

The genes are TRBV27 and TRBJ2-7; TRBD1 agrees at 7 bases. The CDR3 sequence is 13 residues long. V lost 8 bases and J lost 0; bases outside the gene matches: 4. Germline V gene lookup returns CDR1 MNHEY and CDR2 SMNVEV (reference sequence). In DNA, the CDR3 is TGTGCCAGCTGGGCAGGGGGCTCCTACGAGCAGTACTTC. Translation: CASWAGGSYEQYF.

The chain has TRBV11-2 and TRBJ1-1; possible D gene TRBD1, 6 bases. The V gene lost 6 bases and the J gene lost 0 bases, with 11 bases spanning the gap. The CDR3 is 14 amino acids. Germline assignment: CDR1 SGHAT and CDR2 FQNNGV. CDR3 DNA: TGTGCCAGCAGTCAGGACAGCATGAACACTGAAGCTTTCTTT. Protein product: CASSQDSMNTEAFF.

This chain uses TRBV6-4 with TRBJ2-1; D is unresolved. CDR1 and CDR2 from the germline V gene are MRHNA and SNTAGT. The CDR3 covers 15 residues. Trimming took 4 bases from V and 6 from J, leaving 16 bases between them. This chain's CDR3 is CASSALYGESNEQFF. In DNA form, the CDR3 reads TGTGCCAGCAGTGCTCTTTATGGGGAATCCAATGAGCAGTTCTTC.

V gene TRBV7-9 combines with J gene TRBJ1-1; unclear D gene. V was pared by 8 bases and J by 1 base, with 11 bases between. This CDR3 is 13 amino acids long. CDR1 and CDR2 from the germline V gene are SEHNR and FQNEAQ (reference sequence). The DNA of the CDR3 is TGTGCCAGCCGTCGGTCCTCGAACACTGAAGCTTTCTTT. Translation: CASRRSSNTEAFF.

The chain uses TRBV5-6 and TRBJ2-2; TRBD2 agrees at 12 bases. Per germline, CDR1 SGHDT and CDR2 YYEEEE. This CDR3 comprises 16 residues. Unmatched junction bases numbered 1, after V lost 0 bases and J lost 4 bases. The CDR3 protein is CASSLGLAGATGELFF. CDR3 nucleotide sequence: TGTGCCAGCAGCTTGGGACTAGCGGGGGCCACCGGGGAGCTGTTTTTT.

The genes are TRBV29-1 and TRBJ2-2; TRBD1 matches 9 bases. Trimming removed 6 bases from V and 4 bases from J; junction bases left unmatched: 0. Germline V lookup: CDR1 SQVTM, CDR2 ANQGSEA. CDR3 length: 12 residues. This CDR3 is CSVGQGTGELFF. The CDR3 nucleotides read TGCAGCGTGGGACAGGGCACCGGGGAGCTGTTTTTT.

The gene calls are TRBV6-5 and TRBJ1-3; 9 nucleotides line up with TRBD1. V shed 6 bases and J 3 bases; nucleotides not matched to a gene: 6. Germline V CDR1 and CDR2: MNHEY, SVGAGI. CDR3 size: 15 residues. CDR3 in DNA: TGTGCCAGCAGGATCGGACAGGGGAGTGGAAACACCATATATTTT. Translated, it gives CASRIGQGSGNTIYF.

As concerns this clone: Distinct nucleotide sequences in the sample also encode this CDR3. The chain combines TRBV29-1 with TRBJ2-1; 11 nucleotides match TRBD2. The V gene end was trimmed by 4 bases and the J gene end by 4 bases; junction bases not matched to a gene: 0. The CDR3 runs to 13 residues. The V gene's germline CDR1 is SQVTM and CDR2 ANQGSEA. Here the CDR3 reads CSVGLAGYNEQFF. The CDR3 DNA follows: TGCAGCGTTGGACTAGCGGGGTACAATGAGCAGTTCTTC.

The chain is built from TRBV13 and TRBJ2-1, with unresolved D. V was pared by 6 bases and J by 5 bases, with 11 bases between. The CDR3 is 13 residues long. CDR1 is PRHDT, CDR2 FYEKMQ, per germline (reference sequence). CDR3 sequence reads: CASSPQSHNEQFF. CDR3 nucleotides: TGTGCCAGCAGTCCCCAGTCCCACAATGAGCAGTTCTTC.

The chain links TRBV12-5 to TRBJ1-2; perhaps TRBD1 as D (5 bases). The length of the CDR3 is 15 residues. V lost 7 bases and J lost 5, with 20 bases in between. Per the germline V gene, CDR1 is LGHNT and CDR2 is FRNRAP. The CDR3 DNA reads as TGTGCTAGTGAGAAACCCGAGGGGAGCCCGTATGGCTACACCTTC. This translates into CASEKPEGSPYGYTF.